Below, 29 T cell receptor beta chains from the same sample are listed, as sequenced in a study of blood T cell repertoires in COVID-19. Assay: immunoSEQ multiplex PCR; the TCRdb copy retains only in-frame clones and omits some. Found here are about 430,000 clones, about 90% of them singletons; the top ten hold roughly 0.87%. The sample taken for sequencing was peripheral blood. These receptors all stem from a man aged 18-30 years with COVID-19, enrolled during active disease.

This clone has just a few counts. This sequence joins TRBV10-1 and TRBJ2-7; TRBD1 is a possible D gene (5 bases). V was trimmed by 6 bases and J by 1 base, leaving 22 bases between them. The CDR3 contains 17 residues. Germline V gives CDR1 WNHNN, CDR2 SYGVQD (reference sequence). In DNA form, the CDR3 reads TGCGCCAGCAGACCGTCCCCCTCGACAGATCAATCCTACGAGCAGTACTTC. Residues: CASRPSPSTDQSYEQYF.

The V call is TRBV11-1, the J call TRBJ2-1, with 7 bases fitting TRBD2. CDR1 and CDR2 (germline): SGHAT, FQDESV (reference sequence). J lost 3 bases, V lost 3 bases, and 5 bases had no gene match. The CDR3 loop spans 15 amino acids. The CDR3 coding sequence is TGTGCCAGCAGCTTTCTCGCTAGCGGCTACAATGAGCAGTTCTTC. Its protein is CASSFLASGYNEQFF.

The rearrangement links TRBV6-5 to TRBJ2-1; 10 bases align to TRBD2. From germline, CDR1 is MNHEY and CDR2 SVGAGI. With V trimmed by 5 bases and J by 8 bases, 9 bases remained unmatched. CDR3 length: 15 amino acids. The CDR3 protein is CASSPTAGGPDEQFF. The CDR3 nucleotides are TGTGCCAGCAGTCCCACAGCGGGAGGGCCCGATGAGCAGTTCTTC.

Here the CDR3 reads CAIRSNTEAFF. DNA of the CDR3: TGTGCCATCAGATCTAACACTGAAGCTTTCTTT. J is TRBJ1-1 and V is TRBV10-3; D unresolved. CDR1 and CDR2 (germline): ENHRY, SYGVKD. The CDR3 consists of 11 residues. V shed 6 bases and J shed 2 bases, with 4 bases lying between them.

The rearrangement links TRBV7-2 to TRBJ2-5; tentatively, D is TRBD1 (6 bases). Trimming stripped 1 base from V and 4 bases from J, with 10 bases between. The germline V gene encodes CDR1 SGHTA and CDR2 FQGNSA. The CDR3 totals 14 residues. CDR3 sequence: CASSLGGPIETQYF. The CDR3 coding sequence is TGTGCCAGCAGCTTAGGGGGGCCTATAGAGACCCAGTACTTC.

The rearrangement links TRBV5-1 to TRBJ2-2; a possible D gene is TRBD2 (5 bases). Germline CDR1 reads SGHRS; CDR2 reads YFSETQ. The CDR3 contains 15 residues. V gave up 4 bases and J gave up 4 bases, with 14 bases separating them. The DNA of the CDR3 is TGCGCCAGCAGCCCCGAGGACTGGTCCACCGGGGAGCTGTTTTTT. It is translated as CASSPEDWSTGELFF.

This clone showed up just a few times. The sample has other DNA sequences that encode this CDR3 too. The chain has TRBV7-8 and TRBJ1-6, with TRBD1 as a possible D gene (5 bases). The CDR3 sequence is 14 residues long. The germline gives CDR1 SGHVS, CDR2 FQNEAQ. V lost 1 base, J lost 7 bases, and 8 bases lay in between. The CDR3 spells CASSLGQLNSPLHF. The CDR3 nucleotides read TGTGCCAGCAGCTTAGGACAGTTAAATTCACCCCTCCACTTT.

J is TRBJ2-1 and V is TRBV4-1, with 8 bases fitting TRBD1. CDR3 length equals 17 residues. V was pared by 4 bases and J by 5 bases, with 13 bases of the junction left unmatched. Germline CDR1 reads MGHRA; CDR2 reads YSYEKL. CDR3 amino acids: CASSPGPRGQAHNEQFF. The CDR3 DNA sequence: TGCGCCAGCAGCCCCGGCCCGAGGGGACAGGCCCACAATGAGCAGTTCTTC.

This clone is a singleton in its sample. The chain has TRBV5-4 and TRBJ2-5; 9 bases fit TRBD2. The CDR3 has 17 amino acids. The germline V gene encodes CDR1 SGHNT and CDR2 YYREEE (reference sequence). Trimming cost V 2 bases and J 4 bases; bases outside gene matches: 12. The CDR3 nucleotides are TGTGCCAGCAGCTTTGGCGGCGGGCGGGGGGGCCTAGAGACCCAGTACTTC. It translates to CASSFGGGRGGLETQYF.

The chain uses TRBV10-3 and TRBJ2-1; D unresolved. Trimming took 9 bases from V and 0 from J, leaving 12 bases between them. Germline CDR1 and CDR2: ENHRY and SYGVKD. This CDR3 is built from 14 residues. CDR3 sequence (DNA): TGTGCCATGCCGATAGAGAGCTCCTACAATGAGCAGTTCTTC. As protein: CAMPIESSYNEQFF.

V and J are TRBV29-1 and TRBJ2-3, with 11 bases aligning to TRBD1. The ends lost 3 bases at V and 3 bases at J; junction bases unmatched: 2. From germline, CDR1 is SQVTM and CDR2 ANQGSEA. CDR3 length equals 14 residues. The CDR3 loop reads CSVDRDRGTDTQYF. The DNA for the CDR3 is TGCAGCGTTGACCGGGACAGGGGGACAGATACGCAGTATTTT.

This rearrangement joins TRBV9 to TRBJ1-2; 8 positions agree with TRBD1. V was clipped by 0 bases and J by 2 bases; unmatched bases: 6. The CDR3 is 16 residues long. Germline V gene lookup returns CDR1 SGDLS and CDR2 YYNGEE. CDR3 sequence reads: CASSVGGQGSNYGYTF. CDR3 coding DNA: TGTGCCAGCAGCGTAGGAGGACAGGGATCCAACTATGGCTACACCTTC.

This clone has just a few counts. The CDR3 protein is CASSYSTGGNTGELFF. CDR3 in DNA: TGTGCCAGCAGTTACTCGACCGGGGGGAACACCGGGGAGCTGTTTTTT. This rearrangement joins TRBV6-5 to TRBJ2-2, with D possibly TRBD2 on 6 matching bases. The CDR3 is made up of 16 amino acids. V was trimmed by 0 bases and J by 1 base, leaving 9 bases between them. The V gene's germline CDR1 is MNHEY and CDR2 SVGAGI.

This chain connects TRBV5-1 to TRBJ2-3; 8 positions agree with TRBD1. There are 15 residues in the CDR3. Per the germline V gene, CDR1 is SGHRS and CDR2 is YFSETQ. The junction had 7 bases not matched to a gene; V was cut back by 5 bases and J by 2 bases. In nucleotides, the CDR3 is TGCGCCAGCAGTTGGACAGGGAGGTTCACAGATACGCAGTATTTT. Translated, it gives CASSWTGRFTDTQYF.

The V call is TRBV19, the J call TRBJ1-5; no definite D call. Germline assignment: CDR1 LNHDA and CDR2 SQIVND (reference sequence). The CDR3 consists of 13 residues. Between the trimmed V and J ends, which lost 3 bases and 7 bases, there was a span of 10 bases. The CDR3, as DNA: TGTGCCAGTAGTATTTCAAACTACCAGCCCCAGCATTTT. It translates to CASSISNYQPQHF.

This chain connects TRBV28 to TRBJ1-1; no clear D gene. Trimming took 11 bases from V and 4 from J, leaving 11 bases between them. Germline V gene lookup returns CDR1 MDHEN and CDR2 SYDVKM. This CDR3 contains 11 residues. CDR3 residues: CAGGPGTEAFF. Here the CDR3 DNA reads TGTGCCGGAGGTCCGGGCACTGAAGCTTTCTTT.

The chain is built from TRBV6-5 and TRBJ1-1; weak D call: TRBD1 (6 bases). This CDR3 has 15 residues. The V end was cut by 0 bases, the J end by 6 bases, with 14 bases between. Germline CDR1 reads MNHEY; CDR2 reads SVGAGI. CDR3 sequence reads: CASSYSVRGRAEAFF. The CDR3 bases are TGTGCCAGCAGTTACTCGGTCAGGGGCAGGGCTGAAGCTTTCTTT.

This clone appeared a single time. This chain links TRBV19 with TRBJ2-1, with TRBD2 matching 11 bases. Germline CDR1 LNHDA, CDR2 SQIVND (reference sequence). Germline trimming cut 1 base from V and 4 bases from J; bases unmatched to any gene: 6. This CDR3 is built from 17 residues. CDR3: CASSIVASGRTYNEQFF. CDR3 coding DNA: TGTGCCAGTAGTATAGTGGCTAGCGGGAGGACGTACAATGAGCAGTTCTTC.

The chain uses TRBV5-1 and TRBJ2-1; 9 bases are shared with TRBD1. The CDR3 length is 14 residues. Trimming removed 4 bases from V and 5 bases from J; junction bases left unmatched: 4. In germline, CDR1 is SGHRS, CDR2 YFSETQ. Here the CDR3 DNA reads TGCGCCAGCAGCCCCGGGACAGGGAACAATGAGCAGTTCTTC. Amino acids: CASSPGTGNNEQFF.

The chain uses TRBV14 and TRBJ1-2; TRBD1 might be the D (6 bases). CDR3 length: 14 amino acids. V lost 1 base and J 0 bases, leaving 6 bases between the germline ends. CDR1 and CDR2 (germline): SGHDN, FVKESK. CDR3 nucleotides: TGTGCCAGCAGCCAAGGGGGGCCTAACTATGGCTACACCTTC. It is translated as CASSQGGPNYGYTF.

The chain has TRBV19 and TRBJ2-7; D might be TRBD2 (7 bases). CDR1 and CDR2 from the germline V gene are LNHDA and SQIVND (reference sequence). V lost 5 bases to trimming and J lost 2 bases, with 22 bases between them. The length of the CDR3 is 17 residues. CDR3 region: CASSSPSGTGPAYEQYF. The CDR3 coding sequence is TGTGCCAGTAGTTCCCCTAGCGGAACAGGGCCAGCCTACGAGCAGTACTTC.

This clone has a handful of counts. Other DNA sequences within the sample encode an identical CDR3. The V call is TRBV4-1, the J call TRBJ2-7, with D possibly TRBD2 on 5 matching bases. The length of the CDR3 is 15 residues. Germline CDR1 is MGHRA and CDR2 is YSYEKL. The V end lost 1 base, the J end lost 1 base, and 11 bases lay between the germline ends. The CDR3 nucleotides are TGCGCCAGCAGCCAAGCATCCGGGGTGTCCTACGAGCAGTACTTC. Amino acid sequence: CASSQASGVSYEQYF.

The chain has TRBV5-1 and TRBJ2-5; TRBD2 might be the D (6 bases). Germline CDR1 and CDR2: SGHRS and YFSETQ. V gave up 3 bases and J gave up 5 bases, with 14 bases separating them. The CDR3 consists of 14 residues. CDR3 DNA sequence: TGCGCCAGCAGCTACCGCGGGGAGGTTGAGACCCAGTACTTC. Protein sequence: CASSYRGEVETQYF.

V and J are TRBV18 and TRBJ2-3, with D perhaps TRBD1 (5 bases). CDR1 is KGHSH and CDR2 is LQKENI in the germline V gene. This CDR3 has 18 residues. V gave up 2 bases and J gave up 0 bases, with 18 bases separating them. CDR3 nucleotide sequence: TGTGCCAGCTCACCATTTCCCGCAGGGCTACTAAGCACAGATACGCAGTATTTT. Translation: CASSPFPAGLLSTDTQYF.

The J gene is TRBJ2-1, the V gene TRBV4-1; D call uncertain. With 1 base removed from V and 6 bases from J, the gap between germline ends came to 10 bases. This CDR3 comprises 14 residues. Germline CDR1 and CDR2: MGHRA and YSYEKL. The CDR3 DNA reads TGCGCCAGCAGCCAAGGGCGATGGGCCAATGAGCAGTTCTTC. It encodes CASSQGRWANEQFF.

The rearrangement links TRBV19 to TRBJ2-3; TRBD1 might be the D (6 bases). This CDR3 has 12 residues. The germline V and J ends were trimmed by 5 bases and 5 bases, with 8 bases remaining between them. Germline V gene sequence: CDR1 LNHDA, CDR2 SQIVND (reference sequence). The CDR3 region is CASSLRGDTQYF. The CDR3 nucleotides read TGTGCCAGTAGTCTCAGGGGAGATACGCAGTATTTT.

The rearrangement links TRBV11-2 to TRBJ1-3, with D tentatively TRBD1 (6 bases). CDR3 length: 15 amino acids. The ends were cut back, 7 bases at V and 0 bases at J, with 13 bases in the middle. Looked up from germline, CDR1 is SGHAT and CDR2 is FQNNGV. CDR3 coding DNA: TGTGCCAGCAACAAAGGACAGCCCTCTGGAAACACCATATATTTT. Residues: CASNKGQPSGNTIYF.

The rearrangement joins TRBV7-8 to TRBJ2-3, with D possibly being TRBD2 (5 bases). The CDR3 is made up of 16 amino acids. Germline values: CDR1 SGHVS, CDR2 FQNEAQ. Trimming cost V 5 bases and J 7 bases, with 22 bases left between them. The DNA of the CDR3 is TGTGCCAGCAGCCCTTATCCCCGATTTAGGACTCATACGCAGTATTTT. Amino acid sequence: CASSPYPRFRTHTQYF. The full variable domain, in which reference TRBV7-8 and TRBJ2-3 provide the parts outside the CDR3, is GAGVSQSPRYKVAKRGQDVALRCDPISGHVSLFWYQQALGQGPEFLTYFQNEAQLDKSGLPSDRFFAERPEGSVSTLKIQRTQQEDSAVYLCASSPYPRFRTHTQYFGPGTRLTVL.

Only one count was recorded for this clone. The genes are TRBV25-1 and TRBJ1-5, with TRBD1 matching over 10 bases. The J segment lost 5 bases and the V segment lost 8 bases, leaving 9 bases of the junction unmatched. The germline gives CDR1 MGHDK, CDR2 SYGVNS. The CDR3 is 15 amino acids. The CDR3 protein is CASRDRGPPDQPQHF. In nucleotides, the CDR3 is TGTGCCAGCCGCGACAGGGGGCCTCCCGATCAGCCCCAGCATTTT.